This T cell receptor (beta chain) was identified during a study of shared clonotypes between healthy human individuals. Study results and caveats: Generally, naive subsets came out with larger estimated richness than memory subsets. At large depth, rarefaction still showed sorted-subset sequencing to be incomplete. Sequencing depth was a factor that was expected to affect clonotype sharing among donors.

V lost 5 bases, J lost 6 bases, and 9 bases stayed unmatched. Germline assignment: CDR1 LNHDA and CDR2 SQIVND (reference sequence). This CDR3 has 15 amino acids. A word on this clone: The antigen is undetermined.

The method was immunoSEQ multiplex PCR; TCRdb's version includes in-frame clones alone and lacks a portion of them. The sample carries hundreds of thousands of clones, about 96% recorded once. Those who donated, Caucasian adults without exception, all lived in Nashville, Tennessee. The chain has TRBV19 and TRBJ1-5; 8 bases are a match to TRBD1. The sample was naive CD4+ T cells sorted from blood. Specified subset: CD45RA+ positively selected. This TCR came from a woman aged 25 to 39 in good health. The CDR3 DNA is TGTGCCAGTAGTTCCCAAACAGGGGGGAGTCAGCCCCAGCATTTT. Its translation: CASSSQTGGSQPQHF. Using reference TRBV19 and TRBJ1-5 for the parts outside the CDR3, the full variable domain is DGGITQSPKYLFRKEGQNVTLSCEQNLNHDAMYWYRQDPGQGLRLIYYSQIVNDFQKGDIAEGYSVSREKKESFPLTVTSAQKNPTAFYLCASSSQTGGSQPQHFGDGTRLSIL.